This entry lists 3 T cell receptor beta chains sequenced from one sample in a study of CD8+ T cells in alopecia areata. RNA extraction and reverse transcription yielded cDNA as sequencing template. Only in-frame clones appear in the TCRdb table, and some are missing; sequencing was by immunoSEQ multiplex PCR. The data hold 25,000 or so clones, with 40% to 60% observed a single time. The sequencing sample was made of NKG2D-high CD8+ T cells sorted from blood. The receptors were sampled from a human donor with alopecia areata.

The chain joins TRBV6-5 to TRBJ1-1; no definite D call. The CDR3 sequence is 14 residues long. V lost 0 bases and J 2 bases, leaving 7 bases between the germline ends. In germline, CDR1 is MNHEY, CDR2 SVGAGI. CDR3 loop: CASSYSIRNTEAFF. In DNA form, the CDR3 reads TGTGCCAGCAGTTACTCGATACGAAACACTGAAGCTTTCTTT.

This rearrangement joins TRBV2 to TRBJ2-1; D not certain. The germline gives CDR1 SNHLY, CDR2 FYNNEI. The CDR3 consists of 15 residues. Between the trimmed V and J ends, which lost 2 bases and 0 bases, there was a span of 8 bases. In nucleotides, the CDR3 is TGTGCCAGCAGTGAATGGATAGGCTCCTACAATGAGCAGTTCTTC. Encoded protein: CASSEWIGSYNEQFF.

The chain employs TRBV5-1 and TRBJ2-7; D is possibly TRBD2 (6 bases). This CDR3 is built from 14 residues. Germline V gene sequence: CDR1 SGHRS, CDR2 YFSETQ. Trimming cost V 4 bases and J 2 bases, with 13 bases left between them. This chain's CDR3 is CASSGDFLTYEQYF. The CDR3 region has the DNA TGCGCCAGCAGCGGGGACTTCTTGACCTACGAGCAGTACTTC. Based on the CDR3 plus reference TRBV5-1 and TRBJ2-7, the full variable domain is KAGVTQTPRYLIKTRGQQVTLSCSPISGHRSVSWYQQTPGQGLQFLFEYFSETQRNKGNFPGRFSGRQFSNSRSEMNVSTLELGDSALYLCASSGDFLTYEQYFGPGTRLTVT.